These 27 T cell receptor beta chains were all obtained from the same sample, sequenced in a study of T cells in Graves' hyperthyroidism and ophthalmopathy. TCR beta CDR3 sequences were amplified from RNA transcripts. RT-PCR in the first round (using the HTBI primer set) targeted the TCR CDR3. Each CDR3 protein is one row after TCRdb ran MiXCR on the multiplex PCR reads. This table has hundreds of thousands of distinct CDR3 sequences, about 15% appearing once. Sequencing was performed on blood. Receptor source: a middle-aged woman with Graves' ophthalmopathy.

This clonotype was observed at least ten times. The V gene is TRBV6-1, the J gene TRBJ1-2; D ambiguous. Trimming removed 8 bases from V and 3 bases from J, with 13 bases in between. The CDR3 is 13 residues long. From germline, CDR1 is MNHNS and CDR2 SASEGT. The CDR3: CASDLWGDYGYTF. Here the CDR3 DNA reads TGTGCCAGCGACCTCTGGGGTGACTATGGCTACACCTTC.

The chain combines TRBV6-2 or TRBV6-3 with TRBJ1-5, with D uncertain. The CDR3 extends over 16 amino acids. V lost 0 bases and J lost 4, with 13 bases in between. CDR1 MNHEY and CDR2 SVGEGT come from the germline V gene. CDR3 loop: CASSYSRLRGNQPQHF. The CDR3 region has the DNA TGTGCCAGCAGTTACTCCCGACTCAGAGGAAATCAGCCCCAGCATTTT.

This clonotype occurred many times. With a much larger clone just one base away, this may be a read error. The chain recombines TRBV6-1 with TRBJ2-7; D ambiguous. Deletions cut 2 bases from V and 2 bases from J, with 4 bases between. The germline V gene encodes CDR1 MNHNS and CDR2 SASEGT. The CDR3 contains 12 residues. The CDR3 here is CASSERTYEQYF. The CDR3 nucleotides are TGTGCCAGCAGTGAAAGGACCTACGAGCAGTACTTC.

This clonotype was seen repeatedly, ten times or more. The rearrangement joins TRBV20-1 to TRBJ1-1; D might be TRBD1 (6 bases). From germline, CDR1 is DFQATT and CDR2 SNEGSKA (reference sequence). The CDR3 loop spans 12 amino acids. V lost 4 bases and J 1 base, leaving 7 bases between the germline ends. The CDR3 DNA reads TGCAGTGCTACGGACAGGAACACTGAAGCTTTCTTT. Translation gives CSATDRNTEAFF.

This clonotype was seen ten or more times. The chain recombines TRBV12-3 or TRBV12-4 with TRBJ2-7, with D hard to call. The CDR3 has 15 amino acids. V lost 3 bases, J lost 0 bases, and 12 bases lay in between. CDR3 DNA sequence: TGTGCCAGCAGTTTTGGTGGGATGAGCTCCTACGAGCAGTACTTC. It encodes CASSFGGMSSYEQYF.

This clonotype turned up a few times. V and J are TRBV20-1 and TRBJ2-7; either TRBD1 or TRBD2 may supply D (5 bases each). Between the trimmed V and J ends, which lost 1 base and 1 base, there was a span of 11 bases. The CDR3 extends over 14 amino acids. Germline assignment: CDR1 DFQATT and CDR2 SNEGSKA (reference sequence). In DNA, the CDR3 is TGCAGTGCTAGAGCAAGGGACGCTTCCTACGAGCAGTACTTC. It translates to CSARARDASYEQYF.

The chain uses TRBV4-3 and TRBJ2-7, with D possibly matching TRBD1 (6 bases). V was trimmed by 6 bases and J by 1 base, leaving 19 bases between them. The CDR3 has 16 amino acids. Germline loops: CDR1 LGHNA, CDR2 YSLEER. The chain's CDR3 is CASRHLQGNYSYEQYF. CDR3 DNA sequence: TGCGCCAGCAGACACTTACAGGGTAATTATTCCTACGAGCAGTACTTC.

This chain connects TRBV10-3 to TRBJ2-6; D may be TRBD1 or TRBD2 (5 bases each). The CDR3 has 15 residues. With 9 bases removed from V and 1 base from J, the gap between germline ends came to 13 bases. In germline, CDR1 is ENHRY, CDR2 SYGVKD. This CDR3 reads CAITTEGSGANVLTF. The CDR3 DNA sequence: TGTGCCATTACAACAGAGGGGTCTGGGGCCAACGTCCTGACTTTC.

This clonotype was observed many times. This sequence joins TRBV19 and TRBJ1-5, with 7 bases fitting TRBD1. From germline, CDR1 is LNHDA and CDR2 SQIVND (reference sequence). The trim removed 4 bases at V and 0 bases at J, leaving 3 bases unmatched. The CDR3 totals 15 residues. CDR3 protein: CASSTTGVSNQPQHF. CDR3 DNA sequence: TGTGCCAGTAGTACCACAGGGGTTAGCAATCAGCCCCAGCATTTT.

The chain joins TRBV5-6 to TRBJ2-3; 8 nucleotides align to TRBD1. The CDR3 contains 14 residues. Germline assignment: CDR1 SGHDT and CDR2 YYEEEE. The trim removed 3 bases at V and 5 bases at J, leaving 5 bases unmatched. CDR3 sequence (DNA): TGTGCCAGCAGCTCCGGACAGGGCCAAGATACGCAGTATTTT. This gives the protein CASSSGQGQDTQYF.

This clonotype has a handful of counts. Just one base apart from a much larger clone, this may be a read error. The CDR3: CASSYIQQETQCF. As DNA, the CDR3 is TGTGCCAGCAGTTACATACAGCAAGAGACCCAGTGCTTC. The V and J genes are TRBV6-2 or TRBV6-3 and TRBJ2-5; unclear D gene. The CDR3 length is 13 residues. Germline-derived CDR1 and CDR2 are MNHEY and SVGEGT.

The chain joins TRBV5-1 to TRBJ2-2; tentative D call: TRBD2 (5 bases). CDR3 length equals 12 residues. V lost 4 bases, J lost 9 bases, and 10 bases lay in between. CDR1 and CDR2 from the germline V gene are SGHRS and YFSETQ. The chain's CDR3 is CASSVEGRELFF. CDR3 coding DNA: TGCGCCAGCAGCGTAGAGGGCCGGGAGCTGTTTTTT.

This clonotype has a count of ten or more. V gene TRBV6-4 combines with J gene TRBJ1-1; TRBD1 is a possible D gene (5 bases). This CDR3 region has 14 residues. The germline V gene encodes CDR1 MRHNA and CDR2 SNTAGT. Trimming removed 3 bases at V and 6 bases at J, with 14 bases between. The CDR3 region is CASSEGTDGAEAFF. CDR3 DNA: TGTGCCAGCAGTGAAGGGACGGATGGCGCTGAAGCTTTCTTT.

This clonotype was counted at least ten times. The chain is built from TRBV12-5 and TRBJ1-2; D is ambiguous. Per the germline V gene, CDR1 is LGHNT and CDR2 is FRNRAP. This CDR3 is 16 amino acids long. Trimming stripped 5 bases from V and 2 bases from J, with 18 bases between. CDR3 sequence reads: CASGPDLPSPNYGYTF. CDR3 sequence (DNA): TGTGCTAGTGGTCCAGACCTTCCCTCTCCGAACTATGGCTACACCTTC.

This clonotype has ten or more counts. The chain uses TRBV7-2 and TRBJ2-7; D possibly corresponds to TRBD1 (6 bases). Germline V gives CDR1 SGHTA, CDR2 FQGNSA. Between the trimmed V and J ends, which lost 1 base and 5 bases, there was a span of 9 bases. The CDR3 has 13 amino acids. The CDR3 DNA follows: TGTGCCAGCAGCTTAGGACAGGCGGACGAGCAGTACTTC. Protein sequence: CASSLGQADEQYF.

This clonotype was recorded many times. The V call is TRBV4-2, the J call TRBJ2-5; D is uncertain. V lost 0 bases and J lost 4, with 6 bases in between. The CDR3 runs 13 residues. The germline V gene has CDR1 LGHNA and CDR2 YNFKEQ. The CDR3 bases are TGTGCCAGCAGCCAAGAATCCCTAGAGACCCAGTACTTC. Translating gives CASSQESLETQYF.

This clonotype has ten or more counts. V is TRBV20-1 and J is TRBJ1-2; D remains ambiguous. The CDR3 sequence is 15 residues long. CDR1 and CDR2 from the germline V gene are DFQATT and SNEGSKA (reference sequence). The chain's CDR3 is CSAVNDARPNYGYTF. CDR3 nucleotide sequence: TGCAGCGCTGTGAATGACGCCAGGCCGAACTATGGCTACACCTTC.

This chain connects TRBV3-1 to TRBJ2-5, with 14 nucleotides matching TRBD2. J lost 4 bases, V lost 0 bases, and 7 bases had no gene match. The CDR3 has 18 residues. Germline V lookup: CDR1 LGHDT, CDR2 YNNKEL (reference sequence). Here the CDR3 reads CASSQDGETSGRGETQYF. The CDR3 DNA reads TGTGCCAGCAGCCAAGATGGTGAGACTAGCGGGAGGGGAGAGACCCAGTACTTC.

This clonotype came up many times. The genes are TRBV28 and TRBJ2-7; D might be TRBD1 or TRBD2, each matching 6 bases. Germline CDR1 is MDHEN and CDR2 is SYDVKM. Trimming took off 3 bases at V and 5 bases at J, with 17 bases between the two ends. The CDR3 has 15 residues. DNA for the CDR3: TGTGCCAGCAGTTTGGGGGTAGGGGGACTCGACGAGCAGTACTTC. It is translated as CASSLGVGGLDEQYF.

This clonotype appeared a few times. The chain is built from TRBV14 and TRBJ2-7; a possible D gene is TRBD2 (5 bases). Germline-derived CDR1 and CDR2 are SGHDN and FVKESK. V shed 2 bases and J shed 2 bases, with 10 bases lying between them. This CDR3 spans 14 amino acids. The CDR3 here is CASSQKSGTYEQYF. CDR3 bases: TGTGCCAGCAGCCAAAAGTCCGGGACCTACGAGCAGTACTTC.

In the case of this clonotype: This sequence may be a read error, since a much larger clone differs from it by one base. The chain combines TRBV11-2 with TRBJ2-1; D possibly corresponds to TRBD2 (6 bases). Germline lookup yields CDR1 SGHAT and CDR2 FQNNGV. The CDR3 spans 15 residues. V was shortened by 5 bases and J by 5 bases, with 16 bases between the two germline ends. CDR3 loop: CASSAWPDYNNEQFF. The CDR3, as DNA: TGTGCCAGCAGCGCCTGGCCGGACTACAACAATGAGCAGTTCTTC.

V is TRBV4-1 and J is TRBJ2-5, with 10 nucleotides matching TRBD2. Germline V CDR1 and CDR2: MGHRA, YSYEKL. CDR3 length: 17 amino acids. J lost 1 base, V lost 0 bases, and 5 bases had no gene match. This chain's CDR3 is CASSQDGLAGVQETQYF. CDR3 coding DNA: TGCGCCAGCAGCCAAGATGGGCTAGCGGGGGTCCAAGAGACCCAGTACTTC.

This clonotype was counted a few times. The chain has TRBV12-3 or TRBV12-4 and TRBJ2-7; a possible D gene is TRBD2 (5 bases). The V and J ends lost 2 bases and 3 bases respectively, with 14 bases between them. The length of the CDR3 is 15 residues. The CDR3 reads CASSLKLARNYEQYF. CDR3 bases: TGTGCCAGCAGTTTAAAGCTAGCACGGAACTACGAGCAGTACTTC.

This clonotype has a count of ten or more. The chain uses TRBV2 and TRBJ2-5; 9 nucleotides agree with TRBD1. Trimming took 8 bases from V and 6 from J; bases not matched to a gene: 13. This CDR3 is 15 amino acids long. Germline-derived CDR1 and CDR2 are SNHLY and FYNNEI. CDR3 in amino acids: CASGQTGTGIQTQYF. The CDR3 DNA reads TGTGCCAGCGGCCAAACTGGGACAGGGATACAGACCCAGTACTTC.

This clonotype turned up a few times. The chain couples TRBV3-1 to TRBJ2-2; D gene uncertain. Deletions cut 2 bases from V and 3 bases from J, with 13 bases between. CDR3 size: 16 residues. Looked up from germline, CDR1 is LGHDT and CDR2 is YNNKEL (reference sequence). The CDR3 region is CASSQNYVLDTGELFF. In DNA, the CDR3 is TGTGCCAGCAGCCAAAATTATGTTCTAGACACCGGGGAGCTGTTTTTT.

This clonotype was recorded at least ten times. The chain links TRBV7-2 to TRBJ2-7; no reliable D call. V was shortened by 3 bases and J by 3 bases, with 12 bases between the two germline ends. CDR1 is SGHTA and CDR2 is FQGNSA in the germline V gene. This CDR3 has 14 residues. DNA for the CDR3: TGTGCCAGCAGCTTGGCTAGTGGCCTCTACGAGCAGTACTTC. Translation: CASSLASGLYEQYF.

The chain couples TRBV6-2 or TRBV6-3 to TRBJ2-7; 8 positions agree with TRBD2. Germline CDR1 is MNHEY and CDR2 is SVGEGT. This CDR3 has 14 amino acids. The V and J ends lost 6 bases and 7 bases, in that order; junction bases with no gene match: 11. Here the CDR3 DNA reads TGTGCCAGCAGCTCAAGCGGGAGTTTCGGGGAGCAGTACTTC. It translates to CASSSSGSFGEQYF.